Listed below are T cell receptor beta chains from one sample, sequenced in a study of cytomegalovirus exposure and HLA in healthy donors. Profiling relied on immunoSEQ multiplex PCR, and the TCRdb table lists in-frame clones only, not all of them. The sample has around 46,000 clones. The source material was PBMCs. Receptors were obtained from a woman aged 40-49 years in good health and CMV-seronegative. CDR3s leave out the opening cysteine and the closing phenylalanine or tryptophan. The order of the fields is CDR3 length, J gene, V gene, CDR3 protein.

12 | TRBJ1-2 | TRBV2 | ASNPRTGGNGYT
13 | TRBJ2-2 | TRBV5-1 | ASSLGQINTGELF
11 | TRBJ2-7 | TRBV28 | ATGGLPGKEQY
16 | TRBJ2-1 | TRBV30 | AWSDATGTSWFYNEQF
16 | TRBJ2-3 | TRBV4-3 | ASSQIGLAGGWEDTQY
12 | TRBJ2-1 | TRBV7-3 | ASSLIGGDNEQF
13 | TRBJ1-1 | TRBV27 | ASRLTGAMNTEAF
12 | TRBJ2-6 | TRBV6-4 | ASRDSSGANVLT
12 | TRBJ2-1 | TRBV27 | ATSGRPSYNEQF
14 | TRBJ1-4 | TRBV4-2 | ASSLGESSTNEKLF
9 | TRBJ2-1 | TRBV29-1 | SVLGTSEQF
11 | TRBJ2-7 | TRBV6-6 | ASRLTGFYEQY
9 | TRBJ1-2 | TRBV5-1 | ASSSDGQEY
12 | TRBJ2-3 | TRBV6-6 | ASLFTGATDTQY
9 | TRBJ2-7 | TRBV30 | AWSSEYEQY
13 | TRBJ1-1 | TRBV28 | ASSLIGQPNTEAF
12 | TRBJ1-2 | TRBV5-1 | ASSLGGQGNGYT
13 | TRBJ1-4 | TRBV7-8 | ASSLAGTGGEKLF
14 | TRBJ2-2 | TRBV28 | ASSLATSGNTGELF
13 | TRBJ2-7 | TRBV27 | ASSLYRGLTHEQY
13 | TRBJ2-1 | TRBV6-5 | ASRSGTSEDNEQF
11 | TRBJ2-7 | TRBV7-2 | ASSLRREYEQY
16 | TRBJ2-4 | TRBV7-9 | ASSLGATGGTAKNIQY
14 | TRBJ2-7 | TRBV7-2 | ASSLVSTSGAYEQY
12 | TRBJ2-1 | TRBV29-1 | SVYSGSSDNEQF
7 | TRBJ1-4 | TRBV6-7 | ASRSRLF
11 | TRBJ2-1 | TRBV29-1 | SVVTSSYNEQF
14 | TRBJ2-1 | TRBV27 | ASSLSSVSAYNEQF
9 | TRBJ1-1 | TRBV20-1 | AAGVVAEAF
13 | TRBJ1-5 | TRBV4-2 | ASSQGQVGNQPQH
11 | TRBJ1-2 | TRBV19 | ASAGQGNYGYT
13 | TRBJ2-5 | TRBV11-3 | ASSLDGGGEETQY
15 | TRBJ2-6 | TRBV5-1 | ASSLWLAAAGANVLT
11 | TRBJ2-3 | TRBV19 | ASSSVSTDTQY
12 | TRBJ1-3 | TRBV19 | ASRDSASGNTIY
13 | TRBJ1-5 | TRBV25-1 | ASSAAGAMYQPQH
10 | TRBJ2-7 | TRBV29-1 | SAWKGLYEQY
13 | TRBJ2-7 | TRBV5-4 | ASSPKGGQGIEQY
14 | TRBJ2-2 | TRBV2 | ASSAETGGNTGELF
13 | TRBJ1-3 | TRBV7-9 | ASSFTGGSGNTIY
10 | TRBJ2-2 | TRBV18 | ASSQNEGELF
10 | TRBJ1-2 | TRBV6-5 | ASRDTNYGYT
12 | TRBJ1-5 | TRBV6-6 | ASSYSGGSQPQH
14 | TRBJ2-7 | TRBV25-1 | ASSDTRGTRRYEQY
10 | TRBJ2-7 | TRBV11-3 | ASSSSGYEQY
14 | TRBJ2-7 | TRBV11-2 | ASSPLRRGGAYEQY
13 | TRBJ2-3 | TRBV18 | ASSPGTGGTDTQY
11 | TRBJ2-7 | TRBV6-1 | ASEGGVSYEQY
12 | TRBJ2-1 | TRBV9 | ASSVSTGGDEQF